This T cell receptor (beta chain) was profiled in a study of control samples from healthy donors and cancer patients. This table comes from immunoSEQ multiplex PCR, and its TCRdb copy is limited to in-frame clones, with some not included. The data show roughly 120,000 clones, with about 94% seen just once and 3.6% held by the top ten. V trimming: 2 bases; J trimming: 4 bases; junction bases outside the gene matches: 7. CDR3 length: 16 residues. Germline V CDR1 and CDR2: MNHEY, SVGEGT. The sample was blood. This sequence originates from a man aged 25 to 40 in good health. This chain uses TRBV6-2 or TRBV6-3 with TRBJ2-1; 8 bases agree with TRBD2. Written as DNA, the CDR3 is TGTGCCAGCAGTTACATGGCGGGGGGCCCATACAATGAGCAGTTCTTC. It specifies CASSYMAGGPYNEQFF.